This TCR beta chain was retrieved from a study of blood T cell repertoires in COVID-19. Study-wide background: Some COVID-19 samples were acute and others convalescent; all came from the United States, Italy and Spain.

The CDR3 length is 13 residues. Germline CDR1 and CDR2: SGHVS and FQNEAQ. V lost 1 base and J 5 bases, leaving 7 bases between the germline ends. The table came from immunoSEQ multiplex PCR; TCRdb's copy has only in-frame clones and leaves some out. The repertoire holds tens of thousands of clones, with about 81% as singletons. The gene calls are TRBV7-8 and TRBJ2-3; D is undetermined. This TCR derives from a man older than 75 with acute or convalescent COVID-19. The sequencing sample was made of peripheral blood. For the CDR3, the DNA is TGTGCCAGCAGCTTAGGTGAGCGAGATACGCAGTATTTT. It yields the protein CASSLGERDTQYF.